This TCR beta chain comes out of a study of shared clonotypes between healthy human individuals (dated by TCRdb to 2018 to 2021). The study in broad terms: The cohort comprised a couple of women and a few men aged 18 to 49 years. For each donor, CD4 naive and CD4 memory were each run on three plates, CD8 naive on two plates, and CD8 memory on one plate. The study deeply sequenced blood TCR repertoires of five healthy adults to estimate repertoire size and the extent of clonotype sharing between individuals. Different laboratories and diverse techniques were used to prepare libraries and sequence TCR repertoires, to increase sequencing depth and limit assay-specific biases. Per donor, leukapheresis produced somewhere between about 0.94 and 9 billion PBMCs. What the authors observed across the whole study: Even with the large sequencing depth, rarefaction of the sorted-subset datasets indicated that sequencing was incomplete. Only blood was sampled, and tissue TCR repertoires likely differ from those in blood. Clonotypes shared by all four sorted-subset donors showed higher generation probabilities than non-shared clonotypes. Naive subsets generally had larger estimated clonotype richness than memory subsets. Based on pairwise subsampling, the degree of clonotype sharing among donors was expected to be affected by sequencing depth. Because the study included only a small number of donors, the genetic and exposure-history diversity represented was limited. About 4.5% of naive CD4, 3.5% of naive CD8, 2.3% of memory CD4, and 0.35% to 0.4% of memory CD8 clonotypes were shared across several donors.

Using the deep immunoSEQ assay, TCR CDR3 regions were amplified from genomic DNA by multiplex PCR. Extracted genomic DNA from each cell subset was spread evenly across all wells of several immunoSEQ 96-well plates, with each plate serving as a replicate. For sorted subsets, each replicate PCR was loaded with 150 to 250 ng genomic DNA, equivalent to some 31,000 T cell genomes. The purified libraries were quantified using a Qubit 3.0 fluorometer, sized with a Bioanalyzer 2100, and then quantified again using the KAPA Library Quantification kit. Each immunoSEQ 96-well plate was sequenced on its own single-read 150-cycle Illumina NextSeq 550 flow cell. The authors' pipeline ran thus. Because the immunoSEQ output held only junctional sequences and lacked quality scores, the filtering could not match the filtering applied to full-length reads. Sequences were annotated with PyIR, a Python wrapper for IgBLAST v1.9, and V/J genes and CDR3 were assigned using IMGT germline references. Reads with weak V/J assignments (E-value above 1e-6), missing CDR3, stop codons, out-of-frame junctions, or ambiguous translated residues were removed. A V3J clonotype was defined by an identical inferred V gene, J gene, and CDR3 amino acid sequence. The percentage overlap between two repertoires was calculated by dividing the number of shared unique clonotypes by the size of the smaller repertoire. RTK rarefaction, the Chao1 estimator, and Recon v2.1 estimates of unobserved clonotypes were used to assess repertoire richness. Generation probabilities for all TCRbeta clonotypes obtained by the gDNA method from a few donors were computed using OLGA. In its TCRdb copy, this immuneACCESS table keeps in-frame sequences only and misses some clones. Where compared with another copy, unresolved V genes explain less than half of these, and the others have no known cause. For V, J and clone size, that table is used; D and trimming come from the DNA. This sample comprises about 580,000 clones, roughly 98% of them detected only once. The ten largest clonotypes hold 0.3% of the sample.

V lost 5 bases and J lost 4 bases; the stretch between them is 17 bases long. As encoded in the germline V gene, CDR1 is MDHEN while CDR2 is SYDVKM. There are 15 amino acids in the CDR3, from cysteine to phenylalanine inclusive. The kept DNA is CDR3 alone, 45 bases in frame from the first base. CD8 naive samples were CD45RO-negative cells positively selected for CCR7, giving a CD45RA+CCR7+ population that excluded TemRA cells. Donors were healthy HIV-negative adults with no recently reported acute infections or vaccinations. All donors were Caucasian adults living in Nashville, Tennessee, USA. After blood collection by leukapheresis, PBMCs were isolated using Ficoll-Histopaque density gradient centrifugation and then cryopreserved in the vapor phase of liquid nitrogen. Purity and quantity of every magnetically sorted T cell population were checked by analytical flow cytometry. Genomic DNA was isolated from each sorted fraction and quantified by UV absorbance on a Nanodrop 2000c.

Concerning this clone: Its recognized antigen is unknown. There are no base qualities to consult, and no much larger clone falls within one base.

Input material: naive CD8+ T cells sorted from blood. Reading the label with the study, this specimen's cell subset or site is: CD45RA+CCR7+. The receptor comes from a young man in good health. Recombination connected TRBV28 to TRBJ1-1; TRBD1 is a possible D gene, resting on 6 matching bases. The CDR3: CASSPRYQGITEAFF. The DNA reads TGTGCCAGCAGTCCCAGGTACCAGGGGATCACTGAAGCTTTCTTT.